The T cell receptor (beta chain) under discussion was sequenced for a study of cytomegalovirus exposure and HLA in healthy donors. Findings and limits, study-wide: For most TCR sequences rarity was the rule, although some public TCRs occurred in many donors.

PCR employed 60 Vbeta and 13 Jbeta primers. Libraries were prepared by immunoSEQ multiplex PCR; TCRdb keeps only in-frame clonotypes and omits some of them. The sample has 100,000 to 150,000 clones, around 80% seen once. The V gene's germline CDR1 is MNHEY and CDR2 SMNVEV (reference sequence). The V end lost 6 bases, the J end lost 1 base, and 17 bases lay between the germline ends. CDR3 length equals 16 residues. Turning to this clone: What it recognizes is unknown.

This clonotype originated in a woman between 35 and 50 years old in good health and CMV-seronegative. The V call is TRBV27, the J call TRBJ2-3; D is possibly TRBD2 (6 bases). Sequences were obtained from PBMCs. DNA of the CDR3: TGTGCCAGCAGCTGTAGGAGGGCCGAGTGCACAGATACGCAGTATTTT. It codes for CASSCRRAECTDTQYF.